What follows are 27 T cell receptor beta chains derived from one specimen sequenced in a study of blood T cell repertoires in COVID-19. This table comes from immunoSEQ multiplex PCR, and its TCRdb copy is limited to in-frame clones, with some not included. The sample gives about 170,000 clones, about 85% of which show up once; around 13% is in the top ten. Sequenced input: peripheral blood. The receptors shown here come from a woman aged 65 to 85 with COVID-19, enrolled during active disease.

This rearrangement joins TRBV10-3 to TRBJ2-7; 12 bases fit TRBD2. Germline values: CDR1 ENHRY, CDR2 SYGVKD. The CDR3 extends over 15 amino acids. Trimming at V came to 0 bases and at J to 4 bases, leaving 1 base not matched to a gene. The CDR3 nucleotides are TGTGCCATCAGTGAGTCGACTAGCGGGAGATACGAGCAGTACTTC. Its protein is CAISESTSGRYEQYF.

CDR3 DNA: TGTGCCAGCTCACCACTCACGGACAGGGGTAATTCACCCCTCCACTTT. Translating it yields CASSPLTDRGNSPLHF. V gene TRBV18 combines with J gene TRBJ1-6, with 9 bases identical to TRBD1. CDR3 length: 16 amino acids. V lost 1 base, J lost 6 bases, and 4 bases stayed unmatched. From germline, CDR1 is KGHSH and CDR2 LQKENI.

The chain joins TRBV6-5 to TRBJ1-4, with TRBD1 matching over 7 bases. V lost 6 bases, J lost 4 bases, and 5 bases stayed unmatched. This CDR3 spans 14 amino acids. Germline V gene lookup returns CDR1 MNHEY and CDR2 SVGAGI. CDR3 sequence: CASRSTGLNEKLFF. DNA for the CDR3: TGTGCCAGCAGGTCGACAGGGCTTAATGAAAAACTGTTTTTT.

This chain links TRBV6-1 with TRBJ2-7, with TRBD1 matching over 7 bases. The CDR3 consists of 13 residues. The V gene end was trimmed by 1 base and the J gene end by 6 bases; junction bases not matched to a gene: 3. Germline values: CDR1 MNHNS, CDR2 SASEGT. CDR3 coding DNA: TGTGCCAGCAGTGAAGTAGGGGGCGGCGAGCAGTACGTC. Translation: CASSEVGGGEQYV.

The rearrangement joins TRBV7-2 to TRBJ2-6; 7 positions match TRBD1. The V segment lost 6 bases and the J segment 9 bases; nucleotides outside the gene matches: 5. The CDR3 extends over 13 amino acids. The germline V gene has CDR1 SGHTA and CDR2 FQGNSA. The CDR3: CASSSGQINVLTF. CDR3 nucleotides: TGTGCCAGCAGTTCGGGACAGATCAACGTCCTGACTTTC.

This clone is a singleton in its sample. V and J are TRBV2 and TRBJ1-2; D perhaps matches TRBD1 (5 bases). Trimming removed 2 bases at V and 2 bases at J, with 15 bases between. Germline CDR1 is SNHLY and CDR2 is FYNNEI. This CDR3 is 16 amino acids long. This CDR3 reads CASSESTVQLNYGYTF. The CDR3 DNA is TGTGCCAGCAGTGAATCGACAGTACAATTAAACTATGGCTACACCTTC.

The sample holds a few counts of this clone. CDR3 DNA: TGTGCCAGCAGTGAAGGGCGGGGGCACGGAAACACCATATATTTT. Its translation is CASSEGRGHGNTIYF. This chain connects TRBV6-1 to TRBJ1-3; TRBD1 might be the D (6 bases). Per germline, CDR1 MNHNS and CDR2 SASEGT. The CDR3 totals 15 residues. V lost 1 base and J lost 4, with 11 bases in between.

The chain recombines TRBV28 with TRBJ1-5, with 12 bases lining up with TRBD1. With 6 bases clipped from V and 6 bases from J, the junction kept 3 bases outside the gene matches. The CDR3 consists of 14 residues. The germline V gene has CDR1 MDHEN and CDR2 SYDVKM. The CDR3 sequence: CASREGQGAQPQHF. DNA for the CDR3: TGTGCCAGCAGGGAGGGACAGGGGGCTCAGCCCCAGCATTTT.

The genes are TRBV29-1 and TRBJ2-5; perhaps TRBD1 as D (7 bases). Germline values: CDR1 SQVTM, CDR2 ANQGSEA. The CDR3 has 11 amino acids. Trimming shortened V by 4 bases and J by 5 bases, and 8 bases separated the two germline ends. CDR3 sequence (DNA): TGCAGCGTTGCAGGGGGGGAGACCCAGTACTTC. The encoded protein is CSVAGGETQYF.

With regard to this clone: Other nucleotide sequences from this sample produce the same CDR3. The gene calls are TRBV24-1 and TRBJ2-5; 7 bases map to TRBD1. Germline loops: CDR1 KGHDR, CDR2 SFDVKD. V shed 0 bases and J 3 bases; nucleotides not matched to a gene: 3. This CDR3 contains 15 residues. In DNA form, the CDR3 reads TGTGCCACCAGTGATTTGGGTACAGGGGAAGAGACCCAGTACTTC. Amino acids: CATSDLGTGEETQYF.

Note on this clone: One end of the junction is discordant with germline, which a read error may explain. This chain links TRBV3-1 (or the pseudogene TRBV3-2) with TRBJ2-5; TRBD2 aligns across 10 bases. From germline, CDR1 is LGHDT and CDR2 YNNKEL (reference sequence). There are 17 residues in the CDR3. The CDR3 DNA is TGTGCCAGCAGCCAGCCCCTTCTAGCGGGGGTGCAAGAGAGCCAGTACTTC. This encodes CASSQPLLAGVQESQYF.

The CDR3 loop reads CASSFRLGGNEQFF. The CDR3, as DNA: TGTGCCAGCAGCTTCCGTTTGGGGGGCAATGAGCAGTTCTTC. The genes are TRBV3-1 (or the pseudogene TRBV3-2) and TRBJ2-1, with a possible D match to TRBD2 (6 bases). Trimming left V 5 bases short and J 6 bases short, with 14 bases between. CDR1 LGHDT and CDR2 YNNKEL come from the germline V gene (reference sequence). This CDR3 has 14 residues.

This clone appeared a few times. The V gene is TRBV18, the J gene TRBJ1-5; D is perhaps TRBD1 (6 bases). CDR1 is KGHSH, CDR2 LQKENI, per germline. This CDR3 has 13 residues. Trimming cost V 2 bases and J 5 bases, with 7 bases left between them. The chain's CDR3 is CASSPKGDQPQHF. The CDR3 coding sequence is TGTGCCAGCTCACCAAAGGGGGATCAGCCCCAGCATTTT.

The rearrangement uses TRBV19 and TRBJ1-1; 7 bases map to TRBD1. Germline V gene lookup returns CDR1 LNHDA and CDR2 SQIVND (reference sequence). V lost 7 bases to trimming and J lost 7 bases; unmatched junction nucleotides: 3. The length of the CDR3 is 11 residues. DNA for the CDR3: TGTGCCAGTAAGCGACAGGGTGAAGCTTTCTTT. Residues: CASKRQGEAFF.

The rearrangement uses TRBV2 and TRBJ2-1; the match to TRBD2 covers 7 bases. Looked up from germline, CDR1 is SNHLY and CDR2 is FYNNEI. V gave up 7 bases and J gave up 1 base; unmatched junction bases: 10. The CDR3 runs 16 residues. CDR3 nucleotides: TGTGCCAGCAAGCCTCTCACGGGAGGATCCTACAATGAGCAGTTCTTC. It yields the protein CASKPLTGGSYNEQFF.

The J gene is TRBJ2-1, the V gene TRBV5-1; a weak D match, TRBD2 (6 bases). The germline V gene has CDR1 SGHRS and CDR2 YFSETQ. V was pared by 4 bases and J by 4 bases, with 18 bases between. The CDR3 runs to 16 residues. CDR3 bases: TGCGCCAGCAGCGACGCGACTAGGGTCGGGTACAATGAGCAGTTCTTC. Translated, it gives CASSDATRVGYNEQFF.

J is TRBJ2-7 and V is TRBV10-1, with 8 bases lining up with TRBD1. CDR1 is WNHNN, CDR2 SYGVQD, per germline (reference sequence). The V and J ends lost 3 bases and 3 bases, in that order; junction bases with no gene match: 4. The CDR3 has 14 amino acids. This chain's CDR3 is CASSDSTGDYEQYV. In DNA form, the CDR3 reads TGCGCCAGCAGTGACTCGACAGGGGACTACGAGCAGTACGTC.

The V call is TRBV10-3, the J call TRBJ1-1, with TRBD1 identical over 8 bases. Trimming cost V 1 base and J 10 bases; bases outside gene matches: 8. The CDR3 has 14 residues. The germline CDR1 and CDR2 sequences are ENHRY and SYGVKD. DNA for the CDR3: TGTGCCATCAGTGAGTTAAACAGGGGGAATTCAGCTTTCTTT. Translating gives CAISELNRGNSAFF.

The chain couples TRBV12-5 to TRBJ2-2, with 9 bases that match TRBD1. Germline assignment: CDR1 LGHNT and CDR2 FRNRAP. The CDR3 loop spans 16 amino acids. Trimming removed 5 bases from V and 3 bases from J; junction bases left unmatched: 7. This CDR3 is CASGLTRTGDTGELFF. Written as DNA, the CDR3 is TGTGCTAGTGGTCTAACAAGGACAGGGGACACCGGGGAGCTGTTTTTT.

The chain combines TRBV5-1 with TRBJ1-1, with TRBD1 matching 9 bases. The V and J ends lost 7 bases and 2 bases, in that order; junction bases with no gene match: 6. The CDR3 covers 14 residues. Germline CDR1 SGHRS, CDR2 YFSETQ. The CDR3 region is CASGRQGGNTEAFF. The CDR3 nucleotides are TGCGCCAGCGGCCGACAGGGGGGTAACACTGAAGCTTTCTTT.

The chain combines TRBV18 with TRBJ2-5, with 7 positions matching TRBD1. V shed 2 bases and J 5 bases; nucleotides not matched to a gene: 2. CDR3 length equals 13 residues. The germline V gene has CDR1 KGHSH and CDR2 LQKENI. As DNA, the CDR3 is TGTGCCAGCTCACCAGGGGGACAGGAGACCCAGTACTTC. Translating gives CASSPGGQETQYF. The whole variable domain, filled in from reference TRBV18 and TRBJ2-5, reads NAGVMQNPRHLVRRRGQEARLRCSPMKGHSHVYWYRQLPEEGLKFMVYLQKENIIDESGMPKERFSAEFPKEGPSILRIQQVVRGDSAAYFCASSPGGQETQYFGPGTRLLVL.

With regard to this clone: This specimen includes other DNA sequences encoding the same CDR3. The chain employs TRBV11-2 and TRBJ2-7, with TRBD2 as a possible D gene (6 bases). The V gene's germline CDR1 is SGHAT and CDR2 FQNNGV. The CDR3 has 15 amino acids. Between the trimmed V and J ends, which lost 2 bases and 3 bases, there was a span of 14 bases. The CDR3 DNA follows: TGTGCCAGCAGCTTACTAGCCGGGGGTGGCTACGAGCAGTACTTC. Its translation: CASSLLAGGGYEQYF. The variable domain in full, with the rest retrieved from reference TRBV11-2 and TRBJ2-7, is EAGVAQSPRYKIIEKRQSVAFWCNPISGHATLYWYQQILGQGPKLLIQFQNNGVVDDSQLPKDRFSAERLKGVDSTLKIQPAKLEDSAVYLCASSLLAGGGYEQYFGPGTRLTVT.

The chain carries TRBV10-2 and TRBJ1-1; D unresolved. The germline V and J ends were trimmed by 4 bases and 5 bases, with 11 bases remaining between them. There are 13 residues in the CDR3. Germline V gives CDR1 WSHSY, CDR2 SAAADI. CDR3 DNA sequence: TGCGCCAGCAGTGTAGTATCCCAAACTGAAGCTTTCTTT. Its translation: CASSVVSQTEAFF.

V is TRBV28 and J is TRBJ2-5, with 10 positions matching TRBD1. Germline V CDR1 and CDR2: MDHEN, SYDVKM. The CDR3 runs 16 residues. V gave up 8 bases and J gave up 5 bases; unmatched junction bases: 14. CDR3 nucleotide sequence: TGTGCCAGCTACAACCCCCCGGGACAGGGGATGGAGACCCAGTACTTC. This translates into CASYNPPGQGMETQYF.

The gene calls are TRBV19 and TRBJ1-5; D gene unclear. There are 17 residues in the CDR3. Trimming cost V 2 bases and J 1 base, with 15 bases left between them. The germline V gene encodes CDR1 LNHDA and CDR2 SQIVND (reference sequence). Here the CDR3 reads CASSITGRWESNQPQHF. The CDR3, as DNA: TGTGCCAGTAGTATAACCGGGAGGTGGGAGAGCAATCAGCCCCAGCATTTT.

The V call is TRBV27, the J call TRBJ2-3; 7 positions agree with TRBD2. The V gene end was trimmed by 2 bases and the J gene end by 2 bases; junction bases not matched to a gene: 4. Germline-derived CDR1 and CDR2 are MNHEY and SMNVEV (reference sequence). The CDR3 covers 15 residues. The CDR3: CASSLSGAHTDTQYF. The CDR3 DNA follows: TGTGCCAGCAGTTTAAGCGGGGCACACACAGATACGCAGTATTTT.

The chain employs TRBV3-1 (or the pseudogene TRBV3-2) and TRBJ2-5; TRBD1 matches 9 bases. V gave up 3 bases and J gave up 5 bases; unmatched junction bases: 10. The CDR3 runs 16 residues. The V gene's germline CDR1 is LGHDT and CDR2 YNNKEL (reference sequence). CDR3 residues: CASSHPFGTGRETQYF. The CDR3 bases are TGTGCCAGCAGCCATCCCTTTGGGACAGGGCGGGAGACCCAGTACTTC.